Below, 28 T cell receptor beta chains from the same sample are listed, as sequenced in a study of blood T cell repertoires in COVID-19. Profiling relied on immunoSEQ multiplex PCR, and the TCRdb table lists in-frame clones only, not all of them. The data hold 39,000 or so clones, with 65% to 85% observed a single time. Sequenced material: peripheral blood. These receptors came from a man between 40 and 49 years old with active or convalescent COVID-19.

Note on this clone: The final CDR3 position lacks the conserved phenylalanine or tryptophan, pointing to a likely read error. The DNA is left out, because the CDR3 cannot be placed on it with certainty; the CDR3 is given as TCRdb lists it. V and J are TRBV6-1 and TRBJ1-2; the D call in the table, TRBD1, was not verified against the DNA. The CDR3 has 12 amino acids, counting both end residues. Looked up from germline, CDR1 is MNHNS and CDR2 is SASEGT. The CDR3 loop reads CASSEARTGAES.

V and J are TRBV6-2 or TRBV6-3 and TRBJ1-6; no reliable D call. CDR1 is MNHEY and CDR2 is SVGEGT in the germline V gene. Deletions cut 2 bases from V and 5 bases from J, with 10 bases between. The CDR3 runs 15 residues. The chain's CDR3 is CASSYGSGNNSPLHF. CDR3 sequence (DNA): TGTGCCAGCAGTTACGGTTCGGGGAATAATTCACCCCTCCACTTT.

V gene TRBV19 combines with J gene TRBJ1-6; 7 bases align to TRBD1. CDR3 length: 17 residues. Germline CDR1 LNHDA, CDR2 SQIVND (reference sequence). With 5 bases clipped from V and 0 bases from J, the junction kept 7 bases outside the gene matches. Here the CDR3 reads CASSPGTDSSYNSPLHF. The CDR3 coding sequence is TGTGCCAGTAGTCCCGGGACAGACAGCTCCTATAATTCACCCCTCCACTTT.

The V call is TRBV6-6, the J call TRBJ2-7, with unresolved D. Trimming removed 8 bases at V and 6 bases at J, with 5 bases between. CDR1 is MNHNY and CDR2 is SVGAGI in the germline V gene (reference sequence). The CDR3 length is 9 residues. The CDR3 loop reads CASFGEQYF. The CDR3 DNA reads as TGTGCCAGCTTCGGCGAGCAGTACTTC.

The sample holds a few counts of this clone. The rearrangement uses TRBV6-5 and TRBJ1-5; tentatively, D is TRBD1 (5 bases). Deletions cut 0 bases from V and 4 bases from J, with 10 bases between. Germline V gene sequence: CDR1 MNHEY, CDR2 SVGAGI. The CDR3 runs to 15 residues. The CDR3 loop reads CASSYSQGGNQPQHF. DNA for the CDR3: TGTGCCAGCAGTTACTCCCAGGGAGGGAATCAGCCCCAGCATTTT.

This clone has just a few counts. The genes are TRBV27 and TRBJ1-5; TRBD1 matches at 11 bases. This CDR3 is 18 amino acids long. Trimming removed 7 bases from V and 0 bases from J; junction bases left unmatched: 11. Germline CDR1 reads MNHEY; CDR2 reads SMNVEV (reference sequence). CDR3 nucleotide sequence: TGTGCCAGCACGGGTTGGGACAGGGGGTTTGTTAGCAATCAGCCCCAGCATTTT. This sequence encodes CASTGWDRGFVSNQPQHF.

The V and J genes are TRBV5-4 and TRBJ1-1; maybe TRBD1 (5 bases). The V end lost 4 bases, the J end lost 4 bases, and 11 bases lay between the germline ends. CDR3 length equals 13 residues. The V gene's germline CDR1 is SGHNT and CDR2 YYREEE (reference sequence). The CDR3 loop is CASSAGRLTEAFF. CDR3 coding DNA: TGTGCCAGCAGCGCGGGGCGCCTCACTGAAGCTTTCTTT.

The V call is TRBV29-1, the J call TRBJ2-7; D not resolved. The V gene lost 6 bases and the J gene lost 3 bases, with 9 bases spanning the gap. The CDR3 consists of 11 residues. CDR1 SQVTM and CDR2 ANQGSEA come from the germline V gene. The CDR3 bases are TGCAGCGTGGTACTGATCTACGAGCAGTACTTC. Translated: CSVVLIYEQYF.

This clone is a singleton in its sample. The J gene is TRBJ2-5, the V gene TRBV24-1; 8 nucleotides align to TRBD1. Germline trimming cut 4 bases from V and 5 bases from J; bases unmatched to any gene: 8. The CDR3 runs to 15 residues. Germline lookup yields CDR1 KGHDR and CDR2 SFDVKD. CDR3 DNA sequence: TGTGCCACCAGTGAACTCAGGACAGGGAGGGAGACCCAGTACTTC. It yields the protein CATSELRTGRETQYF.

The chain links TRBV19 to TRBJ1-5; no firm D call. CDR3 length: 13 residues. Trimming shortened V by 0 bases and J by 15 bases, and 15 bases separated the two germline ends. The germline CDR1 and CDR2 sequences are LNHDA and SQIVND (reference sequence). This CDR3 reads CASSIDQVGSPHF. In nucleotides, the CDR3 is TGTGCCAGTAGTATAGATCAGGTAGGGAGTCCGCATTTT.

CDR3 amino acids: CASSAQGQGGNSPLHF. CDR3 sequence (DNA): TGCGCCAGCAGCGCCCAAGGACAGGGGGGTAATTCACCCCTCCACTTT. The V gene is TRBV5-1, the J gene TRBJ1-6; TRBD1 matches at 10 bases. This CDR3 comprises 16 residues. Losses at the gene ends were 4 bases for V and 6 bases for J; bases not matched to a gene: 7. Germline lookup yields CDR1 SGHRS and CDR2 YFSETQ.

The chain links TRBV19 to TRBJ1-1; the match to TRBD1 covers 7 bases. The J segment lost 4 bases and the V segment lost 5 bases, leaving 7 bases of the junction unmatched. Germline lookup yields CDR1 LNHDA and CDR2 SQIVND (reference sequence). The CDR3 totals 14 residues. CDR3: CASSRGQVSTEAFF. The DNA for the CDR3 is TGTGCCAGTAGTCGAGGACAGGTATCCACTGAAGCTTTCTTT.

The chain combines TRBV27 with TRBJ2-1; 8 nucleotides match TRBD2. The junction had 7 bases not matched to a gene; V was cut back by 1 base and J by 8 bases. The germline V gene has CDR1 MNHEY and CDR2 SMNVEV (reference sequence). This CDR3 has 15 residues. CDR3 protein: CASSLYRGGWDEQFF. DNA of the CDR3: TGTGCCAGCAGTTTATATCGGGGGGGCTGGGATGAGCAGTTCTTC.

This rearrangement joins TRBV29-1 to TRBJ2-3, with a possible D match to TRBD2 (5 bases). Germline CDR1 and CDR2: SQVTM and ANQGSEA. The V and J ends lost 7 bases and 0 bases respectively, with 14 bases between them. The CDR3 is 14 amino acids. In nucleotides, the CDR3 is TGCAGCGCACGGAGGCATCCTAGCACAGATACGCAGTATTTT. Protein product: CSARRHPSTDTQYF.

The V call is TRBV14, the J call TRBJ1-3; the D gene is possibly TRBD1 (5 bases). V lost 4 bases, J lost 2 bases, and 9 bases lay in between. Germline V gene sequence: CDR1 SGHDN, CDR2 FVKESK. The CDR3 has 14 amino acids. In DNA, the CDR3 is TGTGCCAGCAGCCCCGGGACTGCTGGAAACACCATATATTTT. Residues: CASSPGTAGNTIYF.

CDR3 protein: CASSPGTDSYEQYF. The CDR3 DNA follows: TGTGCCAGCAGCCCCGGGACAGACTCCTACGAGCAGTACTTC. This rearrangement joins TRBV4-2 to TRBJ2-7; 7 bases line up with TRBD1. The CDR3 extends over 14 amino acids. The germline V gene has CDR1 LGHNA and CDR2 YNFKEQ. The V and J ends lost 4 bases and 0 bases, in that order; junction bases with no gene match: 3.

The chain combines TRBV5-1 with TRBJ2-2, with 7 nucleotides matching TRBD1. With 6 bases clipped from V and 6 bases from J, the junction kept 17 bases outside the gene matches. The CDR3 is made up of 17 amino acids. CDR1 and CDR2 (germline): SGHRS, YFSETQ. The CDR3 sequence is CASIRGTETPGAGELFF. In DNA, the CDR3 is TGCGCCAGCATCAGGGGGACCGAAACCCCGGGCGCCGGGGAGCTGTTTTTT.

V and J are TRBV29-1 and TRBJ2-5, with 7 nucleotides matching TRBD1. The junction had 18 bases not matched to a gene; V was cut back by 2 bases and J by 3 bases. Germline loops: CDR1 SQVTM, CDR2 ANQGSEA. CDR3 length: 18 amino acids. Here the CDR3 reads CSVEYLLGLDRAEETQYF. CDR3 sequence (DNA): TGCAGCGTTGAATATCTTCTCGGGTTAGACAGGGCCGAAGAGACCCAGTACTTC.

The chain uses TRBV28 and TRBJ2-5; 10 bases align to TRBD2. This CDR3 is built from 24 residues. Germline V gene lookup returns CDR1 MDHEN and CDR2 SYDVKM. Trimming took 5 bases from V and 3 from J; bases not matched to a gene: 33. DNA of the CDR3: TGTGCCAGCAGTCTGTCCTCCCTTGGACGCTTCGGGAGCTTAAGCGGGGGGGCCAAAGAGACCCAGTACTTC. As protein: CASSLSSLGRFGSLSGGAKETQYF.

J is TRBJ2-2 and V is TRBV6-1; 7 nucleotides align to TRBD1. This CDR3 is 16 amino acids long. V was clipped by 3 bases and J by 3 bases; unmatched bases: 7. From germline, CDR1 is MNHNS and CDR2 SASEGT. CDR3 sequence (DNA): TGTGCCAGCAGTGATGTGAGGGGGCAGTACACCGGGGAGCTGTTTTTT. Translating gives CASSDVRGQYTGELFF.

The gene calls are TRBV24-1 and TRBJ2-3; TRBD2 matches 15 bases. Per the germline V gene, CDR1 is KGHDR and CDR2 is SFDVKD. This CDR3 is built from 17 residues. Unmatched junction bases numbered 9, after V lost 5 bases and J lost 7 bases. CDR3 region: CATSGGMGLAGGNTQYF. The CDR3, as DNA: TGTGCCACCAGTGGAGGGATGGGACTAGCGGGGGGCAATACGCAGTATTTT.

This clone was detected only once. The genes are TRBV9 and TRBJ2-7; D call uncertain. This CDR3 comprises 14 residues. CDR1 and CDR2 from the germline V gene are SGDLS and YYNGEE. Trimming shortened V by 4 bases and J by 2 bases, and 13 bases separated the two germline ends. CDR3 residues: CASSPRPGPYEQYF. The CDR3 DNA sequence: TGTGCCAGCAGCCCCAGGCCCGGTCCCTACGAGCAGTACTTC.

The chain links TRBV11-2 to TRBJ1-1; no reliable D call. The CDR3 has 13 amino acids. From germline, CDR1 is SGHAT and CDR2 FQNNGV. V was pared by 1 base and J by 5 bases, with 8 bases between. The CDR3 DNA is TGTGCCAGCAGCTTAGTAAGAGGGACTGAAGCTTTCTTT. Amino acids: CASSLVRGTEAFF. Full variable domain (outside the CDR3, taken from reference TRBV11-2 and TRBJ1-1): EAGVAQSPRYKIIEKRQSVAFWCNPISGHATLYWYQQILGQGPKLLIQFQNNGVVDDSQLPKDRFSAERLKGVDSTLKIQPAKLEDSAVYLCASSLVRGTEAFFGQGTRLTVV.

CDR3 sequence: CASGGGQLNQPQHF. CDR3 bases: TGTGCTAGTGGGGGGGGACAGCTCAATCAGCCCCAGCATTTT. The rearrangement links TRBV12-5 to TRBJ1-5, with 7 bases identical to TRBD1. Germline loops: CDR1 LGHNT, CDR2 FRNRAP. This CDR3 region has 14 residues. With V trimmed by 6 bases and J by 3 bases, 5 bases remained unmatched.

The chain joins TRBV10-3 to TRBJ1-1, with D unresolved. The CDR3 consists of 15 residues. Germline values: CDR1 ENHRY, CDR2 SYGVKD. Trimming pared 2 bases from V and 1 base from J, leaving 11 bases between. The CDR3 bases are TGTGCCATCAGTGAGGAGGTGGGTCCGAACACTGAAGCTTTCTTT. Residues: CAISEEVGPNTEAFF.

The gene calls are TRBV6-5 and TRBJ1-3, with 7 bases lining up with TRBD1. Germline CDR1 is MNHEY and CDR2 is SVGAGI. CDR3 length: 14 residues. The V segment lost 8 bases and the J segment 0 bases; nucleotides outside the gene matches: 4. CDR3 loop: CASGDRASGNTIYF. The CDR3 DNA reads TGTGCCAGCGGGGACAGAGCCTCTGGAAACACCATATATTTT.

This chain uses TRBV19 with TRBJ1-2; weak D call: TRBD1 (5 bases). Trimming cost V 3 bases and J 4 bases, with 15 bases left between them. CDR3 length: 15 amino acids. CDR1 and CDR2 from the germline V gene are LNHDA and SQIVND (reference sequence). The CDR3 region is CASSIGAGISYGYTF. Written as DNA, the CDR3 is TGTGCCAGTAGTATTGGGGCAGGGATAAGCTATGGCTACACCTTC.

This chain joins TRBV24-1 and TRBJ1-3; the match to TRBD1 covers 7 bases. There are 18 residues in the CDR3. Germline V lookup: CDR1 KGHDR, CDR2 SFDVKD. V trimming: 3 bases; J trimming: 3 bases; junction bases outside the gene matches: 13. The CDR3 here is CATSDPTITGAGGNTIYF. The CDR3 DNA follows: TGTGCCACCAGTGATCCTACAATCACAGGGGCGGGTGGAAACACCATATATTTT.